This T cell receptor beta chain came from a study of blood T cell repertoires in COVID-19. Whole-study context: Nucleic acid was either cDNA or gDNA, and it came from T cells, B-cell-depleted T cells, or PBMCs.

Germline V gene data show CDR1 as LNHDA and CDR2 as SQIVND (reference sequence). The CDR3 has 13 amino acids. Method: immunoSEQ multiplex PCR; TCRdb's copy keeps in-frame clones and lacks some. Of more than 65,000 clones in the sample, 65% to 90% were seen once. As concerns this clone: At one boundary the junction diverges from the germline segment, which might be a read error.

The sequence was obtained from a young man with COVID-19, enrolled during active disease. V usage is TRBV19 and J usage is TRBJ2-7; D is perhaps TRBD2 (6 bases). Sequences were obtained from peripheral blood. Here the CDR3 DNA reads TGTGCCAGTAGTTTAGAAAGCGGGTTCGAGCAGTACTTC. The encoded protein is CASSLESGFEQYF. The variable domain in full, with the rest retrieved from reference TRBV19 and TRBJ2-7, is DGGITQSPKYLFRKEGQNVTLSCEQNLNHDAMYWYRQDPGQGLRLIYYSQIVNDFQKGDIAEGYSVSREKKESFPLTVTSAQKNPTAFYLCASSLESGFEQYFGPGTRLTVT.